This T cell receptor beta chain came from a study of cytomegalovirus exposure and HLA in healthy donors. The CDR3 has 15 residues. CDR1 is SGHRS, CDR2 YFSETQ, per germline. Trimming cost V 3 bases and J 5 bases, with 17 bases left between them. PCR used 60 Vbeta primers and 13 Jbeta primers. The data were produced by immunoSEQ multiplex PCR, yet TCRdb's version contains in-frame clones alone and is incomplete. The sample has tens of thousands of clones; around 70% are singletons. This clone occurred a few times. This clonotype was obtained from a woman aged 45 to 65 in good health and CMV-seropositive. J is TRBJ2-5 and V is TRBV5-1, with D possibly being TRBD2 (6 bases). Sequenced: PBMCs. CDR3 in amino acids: CASSWGTGEEETQYF. CDR3 coding DNA: TGCGCCAGCAGCTGGGGGACGGGAGAAGAGGAGACCCAGTACTTC.